This is a list of T cell receptor beta chains from one sample in a study of shared T cell receptors in the human thymus. Profiling relied on immunoSEQ multiplex PCR, and the TCRdb table lists in-frame clones only, not all of them. The sample holds about 400,000 clones, 95% seen once. The sequenced sample was thymocytes. The source of these receptors is a human donor. Each CDR3 is given with its conserved first and last residue. Each record gives: J gene, D gene, clone size, V gene, CDR3 DNA, CDR3 protein. D genes are given only for firm matches. The listing skips clone size in some rows; elsewhere it reads once, few, many or a size class.

>TRBJ1-1|NA|NA|TRBV19
TGTGCCAGTAGTATAGTGGGGGGCACTGAAGCTTTCTTT
CASSIVGGTEAFF
>TRBJ2-3|NA|NA|TRBV10-3
TGTGCCATTAACCCAGATACGCAGTATTTT
CAINPDTQYF
>TRBJ2-3|NA|NA|TRBV2
TGTGCCAGCAGTGTAGGGGCTCAGGGGAACCGCACAGATACGCAGTATTTT
CASSVGAQGNRTDTQYF
>TRBJ1-2|NA|NA|TRBV10-3
TGTGCCATCAGAAGACAGCGACCTTTCTATGGCTACACCTTC
CAIRRQRPFYGYTF
>TRBJ2-3|TRBD2|NA|TRBV14
TGTGCCAGCAGCCAAGATAGAGGACTAGCGGTGGGTGGAGATACGCAGTATTTT
CASSQDRGLAVGGDTQYF
>TRBJ1-1|NA|NA|TRBV6-1
TGTGCCACCAGAGGAGTGAAGGGAGGAAGGACTGAAGCTTTCTTT
CATRGVKGGRTEAFF
>TRBJ2-6|NA|NA|TRBV29-1
TGCAGCGCCTTTATGGAACCCGGGGCCAACGTCCTGACTTTC
CSAFMEPGANVLTF
>TRBJ2-7|NA|NA|TRBV5-5
TGTGCCAGCAGCCCCCCGAGCCACCGCTCCTACGAGCAGTACTTC
CASSPPSHRSYEQYF
>TRBJ2-5|NA|once|TRBV14
TGTGCCAGCAGCCAAAAGGCCCGAAAGGGAGAAGAGACCCAGTACTTC
CASSQKARKGEETQYF
>TRBJ1-3|NA|NA|TRBV5-1
TGCGCCAGCAGAATTGGGTACACCATATATTTT
CASRIGYTIYF
>TRBJ1-1|NA|NA|TRBV27
TGTGCCAGCAGAAGGGCGGGAATGAACACTGAAGCTTTCTTT
CASRRAGMNTEAFF
>TRBJ1-1|TRBD1|NA|TRBV6-6
TGTGCCAGCAGTTTCAGGACAGGGGTTAAAGGGGCTGAAGCTTTCTTT
CASSFRTGVKGAEAFF
>TRBJ2-1|NA|NA|TRBV5-6
TGTGCCAGCAGCTTACTCGTCCATGAGCAGTTCTTC
CASSLLVHEQFF
>TRBJ1-5|TRBD1|once|TRBV28
TGTGCCAGCAGTCTGCCCGTCGACAGGGGGCATCAGCCCCAGCATTTT
CASSLPVDRGHQPQHF
>TRBJ2-7|NA|NA|TRBV28
TGTGCCAGCAGTTTAAACCCCTCTGGGAAACCCTTCTCCTACGAGCAGTACTTC
CASSLNPSGKPFSYEQYF
>TRBJ2-7|TRBD1|NA|TRBV27
TGTGCCAGCAGCATCAGGGGGCGGGAGCAGTACTTC
CASSIRGREQYF
>TRBJ2-3|NA|NA|TRBV5-1
TGCGCCAGCAGTCGACAGGGAAGCGGGGATACGCAGTATTTT
CASSRQGSGDTQYF
>TRBJ2-1|TRBD2|once|TRBV6-1
TGTGCCAGCAGTCCGACTAGCGGGAGTTCCCATGAGCAGTTCTTC
CASSPTSGSSHEQFF
>TRBJ1-5|TRBD1|NA|TRBV19
TGTGCCAGTAGACCGCCAGGGGGGAATCAGCCCCAGCATTTT
CASRPPGGNQPQHF
>TRBJ2-7|NA|once|TRBV19
TGTGCCAGTAAGGAGGCAGATTCCTACGAGCAGTACTTC
CASKEADSYEQYF
>TRBJ1-2|NA|NA|TRBV4-1
TGCGCCAGCAGCCTCACAGGCTCGGAGCACGGGGTCTATGGCTACACCTTC
CASSLTGSEHGVYGYTF
>TRBJ2-7|NA|NA|TRBV19
TGTGCGAGCTCAGGACAGAACTACGAGCAGTACTTC
CASSGQNYEQYF
>TRBJ1-5|NA|NA|TRBV5-5
TGTGCCAGCAGCTTGGGACGGAGAGATAGCAATCAGCCCCAGCATTTT
CASSLGRRDSNQPQHF
>TRBJ2-6|NA|NA|TRBV7-6
TGTGCCAGCAGCTTAGCCCCGGGACGCTCTGGGGCCAACGTCCTGACTTTC
CASSLAPGRSGANVLTF
>TRBJ1-3|NA|NA|TRBV27
TGTGCCAGCAAAGGGGAAGTGTCTGGAAACACCATATATTTT
CASKGEVSGNTIYF
>TRBJ2-7|TRBD1|NA|TRBV18
TGTGCCAGCTCATTTCGGGGGACAGGGGCCTACGAGCAGTACTTC
CASSFRGTGAYEQYF
>TRBJ2-7|NA|NA|TRBV27
TGTGCCAGCAGCTCTACCCACGGACAGGGAGGGACCTACGAGCAGTACTTC
CASSSTHGQGGTYEQYF
>TRBJ1-4|NA|NA|TRBV6-5
TGTGCCAGCAGTAATCGGATTAATGAAAAACTGTTTTTT
CASSNRINEKLFF
>TRBJ2-2|TRBD1|NA|TRBV4-1
TGCGCCAGCAGCCCCCGCCGGGACAGGGGGAACACCGGGGAGCTGTTTTTT
CASSPRRDRGNTGELFF
>TRBJ2-1|NA|NA|TRBV21-1
TGTGCCAGCAGCAAAGATCGACCCCAATCAACCCATCCCCACAATGAGCAGTTCTTC
CASSKDRPQSTHPHNEQFF
>TRBJ2-3|TRBD2|NA|TRBV4-3
TGCGCCAGCAGCCAAGATAGGAGTCTAGCGGGATCCCCCGATACGCAGTATTTT
CASSQDRSLAGSPDTQYF
>TRBJ2-5|NA|NA|TRBV2
TGTGCCAGCAGTGAAGGTCGGAAACAAGAGACCCAGTACTTC
CASSEGRKQETQYF
>TRBJ2-1|NA|NA|TRBV6-5
TGTGCCAGCAGTCGTAGCGTTCTCTCCTACAATGAGCAGTTCTTC
CASSRSVLSYNEQFF
>TRBJ2-3|TRBD2|NA|TRBV2
TGTGCCAGCAGCTTCAAGGAGCGGGAGGCAGATACGCAGTATTTT
CASSFKEREADTQYF
>TRBJ2-5|TRBD1|NA|TRBV9
TGTGCCAGCAGCGTAGACAGGGGGCAAGAGACCCAGTACTTC
CASSVDRGQETQYF
>TRBJ1-1|NA|few|TRBV6-5
TGTGCCAGCAGTTACTTAGGGAAAAACACTGAAGCTTTCTTT
CASSYLGKNTEAFF